This TCR beta chain was recorded in a study of shared clonotypes between healthy human individuals. After removal of 4 bases from V and 2 bases from J, the junction contained 12 bases not matched to a gene. Germline CDR1 SEHNR, CDR2 FQNEAQ (reference sequence). This CDR3 region has 17 residues. Assay used: immunoSEQ multiplex PCR; TCRdb lists only in-frame clones, some missing. The table shows about 2 million clones, with roughly 94% occurring only once. The naive CD8 subset, CD45RO-negative cells positively selected for CCR7, excluded terminally differentiated effector memory CD45RA+ cells. This sequence was found in a man aged 18 to 29 in good health. The sequencing sample was made of naive CD8+ T cells sorted from blood. This chain connects TRBV7-9 to TRBJ2-3; 7 bases line up with TRBD1. The CDR3 region has the DNA TGTGCCAGCAGCTCCCCAATCGGGACAGACCCCACAGATACGCAGTATTTT. Translating it yields CASSSPIGTDPTDTQYF. Drawing the rest from reference TRBV7-9 and TRBJ2-3, the complete variable domain is DTGVSQNPRHKITKRGQNVTFRCDPISEHNRLYWYRQTLGQGPEFLTYFQNEAQLEKSRLLSDRFSAERPKGSFSTLEIQRTEQGDSAMYLCASSSPIGTDPTDTQYFGPGTRLTVL.